This T cell receptor (beta chain) is drawn from a study of radiation and T cells in renal cell carcinoma. As concerns this clone: The antigen is undetermined.

Only in-frame clones appear in the TCRdb table, and some are missing; sequencing was by immunoSEQ multiplex PCR. The data hold about 130,000 clones, with 88% observed a single time. Broader study findings: Without pretreatment biopsies, baseline tumor clonotype presence was undetermined.

CDR1 and CDR2 from the germline V gene are LGHNA and YNFKEQ. The CDR3 runs to 14 residues. V was clipped by 2 bases and J by 6 bases, with 10 bases between them. Time point reported: blood 2 weeks post-SBRT. Documented treatment: 15 Gy SBRT to primary tumor, nephrectomy 4 weeks later. Clear cell pathology was present in this patient's renal cell carcinoma. The origin of this receptor is a woman in her seventies with renal cell carcinoma. The V and J genes are TRBV4-2 and TRBJ2-2; a weak D match, TRBD1 (5 bases). Sequenced material: blood, taken from a patient whose treatment included radiotherapy and nephrectomy. The CDR3 protein is CASSQRGGAGELFF. The CDR3 region has the DNA TGTGCCAGCAGCCAAAGGGGTGGCGCCGGGGAGCTGTTTTTT.